The T cell receptor (beta chain) under discussion was sequenced for a study of blood T cell repertoires in COVID-19. Turning to the study itself: COVID-19 samples collected from the United States, Italy and Spain covered acute and convalescent phases. PBMCs, B-cell-depleted T cells, or T cells provided the cDNA or gDNA that made up the material.

In the authors' methods: Estimates of nucleated cell counts were drawn from the amplification of reference gene primers. This table comes from immunoSEQ multiplex PCR, and its TCRdb copy is limited to in-frame clones, with some not included. V, J and clone size are taken as reported in that table, and D and trimming were inferred from the DNA itself. The sample shows 140,000 or so clones, around nine tenths of them seen only once. The CDR3 runs to 14 residues. CDR1 is SGHTA, CDR2 FQGNSA, per germline. Trimming removed 3 bases from V and 5 bases from J, with 13 bases in between. The sequence derives from a woman in her forties or fifties with active or convalescent COVID-19. J is TRBJ1-1 and V is TRBV7-2; weak D call: TRBD1 (6 bases). The material sequenced was peripheral blood. The CDR3 here is CASSLQGWRTEAFF. The DNA for the CDR3 is TGTGCCAGCAGCTTGCAGGGGTGGAGAACTGAAGCTTTCTTT.